This T cell receptor beta chain was sequenced during a study of T cells after yellow fever vaccination. TCRdb reprocessed the 5' RACE reads via MiXCR and lists one record per CDR3 protein. The sample yields 300,000 to 400,000 distinct CDR3 sequences, 8% to 10% seen once. Study-level points and caveats: CD4 and CD8 compartments shared a small share of clonotypes, likely from convergent recombination.

This CDR3 is 12 amino acids long. CDR1 MNHEY and CDR2 SMNVEV come from the germline V gene (reference sequence). V gave up 5 bases and J gave up 2 bases, with 6 bases separating them. This clonotype was seen at least ten times. What it binds is unknown. This TCR derives from a man younger than 35 who received the YFV17D yellow fever vaccine. The chain is built from TRBV27 and TRBJ2-5; D remains ambiguous. This specimen consisted of PBMCs, obtained on the day of the first yellow fever vaccination. In DNA, the CDR3 is TGTGCCAGCAGTCCCCAGCAAGAGACCCAGTACTTC. It yields the protein CASSPQQETQYF.